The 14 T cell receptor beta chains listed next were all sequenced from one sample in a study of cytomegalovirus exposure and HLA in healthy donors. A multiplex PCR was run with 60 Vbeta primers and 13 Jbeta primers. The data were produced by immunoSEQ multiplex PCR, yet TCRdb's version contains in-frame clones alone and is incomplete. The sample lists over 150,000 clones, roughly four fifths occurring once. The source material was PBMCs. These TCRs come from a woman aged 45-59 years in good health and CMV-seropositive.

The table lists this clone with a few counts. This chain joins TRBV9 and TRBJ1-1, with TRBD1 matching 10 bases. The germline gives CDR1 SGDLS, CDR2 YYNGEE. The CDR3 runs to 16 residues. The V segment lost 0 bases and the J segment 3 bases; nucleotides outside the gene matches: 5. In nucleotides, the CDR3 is TGTGCCAGCAGCGTAGTGGGACAGGGGCTTGACACTGAAGCTTTCTTT. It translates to CASSVVGQGLDTEAFF.

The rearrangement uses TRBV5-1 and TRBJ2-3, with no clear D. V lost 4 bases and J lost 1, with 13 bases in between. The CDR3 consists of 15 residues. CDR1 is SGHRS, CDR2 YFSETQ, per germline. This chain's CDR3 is CASSPGDFRTDTQYF. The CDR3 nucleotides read TGCGCCAGCAGCCCTGGAGATTTCCGCACAGATACGCAGTATTTT.

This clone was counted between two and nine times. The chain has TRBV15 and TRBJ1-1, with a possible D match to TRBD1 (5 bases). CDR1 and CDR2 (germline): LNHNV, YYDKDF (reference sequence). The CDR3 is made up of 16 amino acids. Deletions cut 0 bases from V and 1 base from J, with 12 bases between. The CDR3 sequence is CATSRDLGDSNTEAFF. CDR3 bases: TGTGCCACCAGCAGAGATTTGGGGGACTCGAACACTGAAGCTTTCTTT.

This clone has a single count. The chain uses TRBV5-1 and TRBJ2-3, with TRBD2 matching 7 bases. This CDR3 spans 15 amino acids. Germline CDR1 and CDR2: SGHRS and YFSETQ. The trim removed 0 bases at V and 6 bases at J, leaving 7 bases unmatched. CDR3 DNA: TGCGCCAGCAGCTTGGAAACGGGGGGTTTTGATACGCAGTATTTT. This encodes CASSLETGGFDTQYF.

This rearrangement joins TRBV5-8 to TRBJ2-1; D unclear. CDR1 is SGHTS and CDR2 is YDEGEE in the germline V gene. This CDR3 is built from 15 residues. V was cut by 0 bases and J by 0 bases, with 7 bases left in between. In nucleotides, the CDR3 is TGTGCCAGCAGCTTGGACAGCCTCTCCTACAATGAGCAGTTCTTC. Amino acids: CASSLDSLSYNEQFF.

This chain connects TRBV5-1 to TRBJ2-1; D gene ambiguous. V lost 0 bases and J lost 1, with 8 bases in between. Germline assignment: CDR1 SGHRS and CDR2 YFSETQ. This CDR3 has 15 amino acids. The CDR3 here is CASSLDAYSYNEQFF. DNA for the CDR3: TGCGCCAGCAGCTTGGATGCGTATTCCTACAATGAGCAGTTCTTC.

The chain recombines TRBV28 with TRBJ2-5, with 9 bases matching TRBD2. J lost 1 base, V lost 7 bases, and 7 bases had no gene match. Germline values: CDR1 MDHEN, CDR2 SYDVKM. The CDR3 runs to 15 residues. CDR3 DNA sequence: TGTGCCAGCAATGGGCGGGAGGGATTCCAAGAGACCCAGTACTTC. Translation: CASNGREGFQETQYF.

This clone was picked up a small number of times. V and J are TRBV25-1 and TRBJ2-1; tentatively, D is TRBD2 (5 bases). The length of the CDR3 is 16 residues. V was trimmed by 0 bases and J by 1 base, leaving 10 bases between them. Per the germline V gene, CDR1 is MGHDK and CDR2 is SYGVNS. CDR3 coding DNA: TGTGCCAGCAGTGAATACGGTACGGGATCCTACAATGAGCAGTTCTTC. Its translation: CASSEYGTGSYNEQFF.

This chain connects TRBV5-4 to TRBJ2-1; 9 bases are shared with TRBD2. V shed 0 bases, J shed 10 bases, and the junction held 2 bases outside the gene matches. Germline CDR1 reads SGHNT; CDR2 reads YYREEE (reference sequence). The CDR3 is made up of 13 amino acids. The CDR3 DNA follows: TGTGCCAGCAGCTTGGCCGGGACTAGCGAGCAGTTCTTC. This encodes CASSLAGTSEQFF.

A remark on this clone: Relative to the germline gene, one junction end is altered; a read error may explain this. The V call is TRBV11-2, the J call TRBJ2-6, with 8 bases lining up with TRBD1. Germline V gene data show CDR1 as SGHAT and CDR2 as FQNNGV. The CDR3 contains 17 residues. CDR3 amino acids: CASSFGTGFTGANGLTF. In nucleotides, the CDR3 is TGTGCCAGCAGCTTCGGGACAGGCTTCACTGGGGCCAACGGCCTGACTTTC.

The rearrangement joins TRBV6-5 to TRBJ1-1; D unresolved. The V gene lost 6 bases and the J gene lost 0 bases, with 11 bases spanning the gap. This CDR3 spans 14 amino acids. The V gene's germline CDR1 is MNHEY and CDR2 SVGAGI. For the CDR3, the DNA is TGTGCCAGCAGAGAGGGCTTACTGAACACTGAAGCTTTCTTT. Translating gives CASREGLLNTEAFF.

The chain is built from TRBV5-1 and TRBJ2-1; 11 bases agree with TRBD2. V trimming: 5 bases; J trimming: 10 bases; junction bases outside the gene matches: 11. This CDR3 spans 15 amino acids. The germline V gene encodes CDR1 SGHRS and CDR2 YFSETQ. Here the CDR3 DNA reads TGCGCCAGCAGTCGCAGGGAACTAGCGGGAGAAGAGCAGTTCTTC. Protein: CASSRRELAGEEQFF.

CDR3 DNA: TGTGCCAGCAGTTATACCCATTTCCGGGGTGGGGAGCAGTACTTC. Protein sequence: CASSYTHFRGGEQYF. The chain is built from TRBV6-5 and TRBJ2-7, with a possible D match to TRBD2 (5 bases). The CDR3 is made up of 15 amino acids. From germline, CDR1 is MNHEY and CDR2 SVGAGI. Trimming took off 3 bases at V and 7 bases at J, with 19 bases between the two ends.

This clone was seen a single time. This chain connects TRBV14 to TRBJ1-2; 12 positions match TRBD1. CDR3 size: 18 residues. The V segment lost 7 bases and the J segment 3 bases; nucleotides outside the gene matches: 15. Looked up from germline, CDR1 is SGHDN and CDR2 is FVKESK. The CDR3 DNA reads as TGTGCCAGCAATTTGAGTCGGGGACAGGGGGCCGTGGACTATGGCTACACCTTC. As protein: CASNLSRGQGAVDYGYTF.